These T cell receptor beta chains were read from a single sample in a study of identical twins. MiXCR, run by TCRdb on the 5' RACE reads, gives a single entry per CDR3 protein. The sample carries approximately 490,000 distinct CDR3 sequences, approximately 20% recorded once. These data were likewise used in another study, on yellow fever vaccine responses in identical twins.

Sequenced sample: CD4+ T cells sorted from blood. These receptors were taken from a woman younger than 30 in good health. Both conserved end residues are part of each CDR3. Each record gives: V gene, clone size, D gene, J gene, CDR3 DNA, CDR3 protein. D genes are given only for firm matches. Rows give clone size only sometimes, using once, few, many, or a class for an expanded clone.

v_gene: TRBV5-1; abundance: few; d_gene: .; j_gene: TRBJ1-1; CDR3nt: TGCGCCAGCAGCGCGGACAGAAACACTGAAGCTTTCTTT; CDR3aa: CASSADRNTEAFF
v_gene: TRBV7-3; abundance: .; d_gene: TRBD2; j_gene: TRBJ2-2; CDR3nt: TGTGCCAGCAGCTTAAGCGCGGGAGTCACCGGGGAGCTGTTTTTT; CDR3aa: CASSLSAGVTGELFF
v_gene: TRBV20-1; abundance: few; d_gene: .; j_gene: TRBJ2-7; CDR3nt: TGCAGTGCTCCTACGGCCGGGAACTCCTACGAGCAGTACTTC; CDR3aa: CSAPTAGNSYEQYF
v_gene: TRBV11-2; abundance: .; d_gene: TRBD1; j_gene: TRBJ1-1; CDR3nt: TGTGCCAGCAGTCCCAGACGGACAGGGATGTCGAACACTGAAGCTTTCTTT; CDR3aa: CASSPRRTGMSNTEAFF
v_gene: TRBV10-3; abundance: .; d_gene: TRBD2; j_gene: TRBJ2-7; CDR3nt: TGTGCCATCAGTGAGTCGGGAGGGAAGTCGTACGAGCAGTACTTC; CDR3aa: CAISESGGKSYEQYF
v_gene: TRBV12-5; abundance: .; d_gene: .; j_gene: TRBJ1-5; CDR3nt: TGTGCTAGTGGTTTGAATCTAAATCAGCCCCAGCATTTT; CDR3aa: CASGLNLNQPQHF
v_gene: TRBV20-1; abundance: .; d_gene: TRBD2; j_gene: TRBJ2-5; CDR3nt: TGCAGTGCTAGAGTAGCTAGCGGGATTAAGGAGACCCAGTACTTC; CDR3aa: CSARVASGIKETQYF
v_gene: TRBV12-3/TRBV12-4; abundance: few; d_gene: TRBD2; j_gene: TRBJ2-5; CDR3nt: TGTGCCAGCAGTTTTGTGTACGGGAGGGCGAGTGAGACCCAGTACTTC; CDR3aa: CASSFVYGRASETQYF
v_gene: TRBV28; abundance: .; d_gene: TRBD1; j_gene: TRBJ1-5; CDR3nt: TGTGCCAGCAGCCCGTGGGGGACAGGGGTTCAGCCCCAGCATTTT; CDR3aa: CASSPWGTGVQPQHF
v_gene: TRBV3-1; abundance: .; d_gene: .; j_gene: TRBJ2-3; CDR3nt: TGTGCCAGCAGCGTCAGGGGGGGGCGAACAGATACGCAGTATTTT; CDR3aa: CASSVRGGRTDTQYF
v_gene: TRBV6-1; abundance: .; d_gene: .; j_gene: TRBJ1-5; CDR3nt: TGTGCCAGCAGTGAACGCCGTTATCGGGGCAATCAGCCCCAGCATTTT; CDR3aa: CASSERRYRGNQPQHF
v_gene: TRBV12-3/TRBV12-4; abundance: few; d_gene: TRBD1; j_gene: TRBJ2-2; CDR3nt: TGTGCCAGCAGCCCGGGACAGCTATTGAACACCGGGGAGCTGTTTTTT; CDR3aa: CASSPGQLLNTGELFF
v_gene: TRBV2; abundance: many; d_gene: .; j_gene: TRBJ2-5; CDR3nt: TGTGCCAGCAGTGAAGGTAGTATGAGAACACTTTCAGAGACCCAGTACTTC; CDR3aa: CASSEGSMRTLSETQYF
v_gene: TRBV24-1; abundance: .; d_gene: TRBD2; j_gene: TRBJ2-3; CDR3nt: TGTGCCACCAGTGCCCCCGACGAGCGGGAGTCAGATACGCAGTATTTT; CDR3aa: CATSAPDERESDTQYF
v_gene: TRBV3-1; abundance: .; d_gene: .; j_gene: TRBJ1-2; CDR3nt: TGTGCCAGCAGCCAAGCCAGGGAAGGGTATGGCTACACCTTC; CDR3aa: CASSQAREGYGYTF
v_gene: TRBV11-3; abundance: .; d_gene: TRBD2; j_gene: TRBJ2-1; CDR3nt: TGTGCCAGCAGCTACCCACTTTCTAGCGGGGTCTACAATGAGCAGTTCTTC; CDR3aa: CASSYPLSSGVYNEQFF
v_gene: TRBV5-1; abundance: .; d_gene: .; j_gene: TRBJ2-1; CDR3nt: TGCGCCAGCAGCTTGGACGGGGGGCCGTACAATGAGCAGTTCTTC; CDR3aa: CASSLDGGPYNEQFF
v_gene: TRBV20-1; abundance: .; d_gene: .; j_gene: TRBJ2-1; CDR3nt: TGCAGTGCCTCACCTCAGGGTTCGGTAAAAAATGAGCAGTTCTTC; CDR3aa: CSASPQGSVKNEQFF
v_gene: TRBV6-5; abundance: .; d_gene: .; j_gene: TRBJ2-2; CDR3nt: TGTGCCAGCAGTTCGGGGGGCAGGGGAACCCCGAACACCGGGGAGCTGTTTTTT; CDR3aa: CASSSGGRGTPNTGELFF
v_gene: TRBV25-1; abundance: .; d_gene: .; j_gene: TRBJ2-3; CDR3nt: TGTGCCAGCAGTGAATATGGGGCAACAACCTTTAGCACAGATACGCAGTATTTT; CDR3aa: CASSEYGATTFSTDTQYF
v_gene: TRBV5-6; abundance: .; d_gene: .; j_gene: TRBJ2-2; CDR3nt: TGTGCCAGCAGATTCGCGGCAATCAGGACCGGGGAGCTGTTTTTT; CDR3aa: CASRFAAIRTGELFF
v_gene: TRBV4-1; abundance: few; d_gene: TRBD1; j_gene: TRBJ2-1; CDR3nt: TGCGCCAGCAGCTCCGACCCAGGGGGAAGCTCCTACAATGAGCAGTTCTTC; CDR3aa: CASSSDPGGSSYNEQFF
v_gene: TRBV3-1; abundance: .; d_gene: .; j_gene: TRBJ2-5; CDR3nt: TGTGCCAGCAGCCAGGGGGCCCGGGAGACCCAGTACTTC; CDR3aa: CASSQGARETQYF
v_gene: TRBV7-8; abundance: .; d_gene: .; j_gene: TRBJ2-3; CDR3nt: TGTGCCAGCAGCCCCTATCTTAGGGCAGATACGCAGTATTTT; CDR3aa: CASSPYLRADTQYF
v_gene: TRBV5-1; abundance: few; d_gene: .; j_gene: TRBJ1-2; CDR3nt: TGCGCCAGCAGCTTGCGTGCGGAGAAGAGTGGCTACACCTTC; CDR3aa: CASSLRAEKSGYTF
v_gene: TRBV19; abundance: few; d_gene: TRBD1; j_gene: TRBJ1-1; CDR3nt: TGTGCCAGTACTTACAGGGGGCTGAACACTGAAGCTTTCTTT; CDR3aa: CASTYRGLNTEAFF
v_gene: TRBV9; abundance: .; d_gene: .; j_gene: TRBJ2-1; CDR3nt: TGTGCCAGCAGCGTTTTAGGGCAGGGGTACAATGAGCAGTTCTTC; CDR3aa: CASSVLGQGYNEQFF
v_gene: TRBV20-1; abundance: .; d_gene: TRBD1; j_gene: TRBJ1-5; CDR3nt: TGCAGTGCTTCGGGACAGGGAATTCGTCAGCCCCAGCATTTT; CDR3aa: CSASGQGIRQPQHF
v_gene: TRBV28; abundance: .; d_gene: TRBD2; j_gene: TRBJ2-7; CDR3nt: TGTGCCAGCCAAAGGGGAGGGCTATTAAGCCTATCCGTCTACGAGCAGTACTTC; CDR3aa: CASQRGGLLSLSVYEQYF
v_gene: TRBV6-5; abundance: .; d_gene: .; j_gene: TRBJ2-3; CDR3nt: TGTGCCAGCAGTTACTTTGCAGGGACAAGCACAGATACGCAGTATTTT; CDR3aa: CASSYFAGTSTDTQYF
v_gene: TRBV7-9; abundance: few; d_gene: .; j_gene: TRBJ2-1; CDR3nt: TGTGCCAGCAGCCCCCAAGGGGAGAGCTCCTACAATGAGCAGTTCTTC; CDR3aa: CASSPQGESSYNEQFF
v_gene: TRBV7-9; abundance: .; d_gene: .; j_gene: TRBJ2-6; CDR3nt: TGTGCCAGCAGCGCCCACTCTGGGGCCAACGTCCTGACTTTC; CDR3aa: CASSAHSGANVLTF
v_gene: TRBV7-2; abundance: few; d_gene: .; j_gene: TRBJ2-2; CDR3nt: TGTGCCAGCAGCCCAGGGGGGTACAGCACCGGGGAGCTGTTTTTT; CDR3aa: CASSPGGYSTGELFF
v_gene: TRBV12-3/TRBV12-4; abundance: many; d_gene: TRBD2; j_gene: TRBJ2-7; CDR3nt: TGTGCCAGCAGTACTGGGACTAGCGGGAGCTACGAGCAGTACTTC; CDR3aa: CASSTGTSGSYEQYF
v_gene: TRBV4-2; abundance: .; d_gene: .; j_gene: TRBJ2-7; CDR3nt: TGTGCCAGCAGCCCCTCTAGCGAACCTTCCTACGAGCAGTACTTC; CDR3aa: CASSPSSEPSYEQYF
v_gene: TRBV7-9; abundance: .; d_gene: TRBD1; j_gene: TRBJ2-7; CDR3nt: TGTGCCAGCAGCCCGGACAGGCTTTTAAACGAGCAGTACTTC; CDR3aa: CASSPDRLLNEQYF
v_gene: TRBV24-1; abundance: few; d_gene: .; j_gene: TRBJ2-5; CDR3nt: TGTGCCACCAGTGAGTCCGGGAAGCATGAGACCCAGTACTTC; CDR3aa: CATSESGKHETQYF
v_gene: TRBV7-2; abundance: .; d_gene: TRBD2; j_gene: TRBJ2-3; CDR3nt: TGTGCCAGCAGCTTAAGGACTAGCGACACAGATACGCAGTATTTT; CDR3aa: CASSLRTSDTDTQYF
v_gene: TRBV9; abundance: .; d_gene: TRBD1; j_gene: TRBJ2-7; CDR3nt: TGTGCCAGCAGCGTAAGTGCGGGACAGGGCTACGAGCAGTACTTC; CDR3aa: CASSVSAGQGYEQYF
v_gene: TRBV11-1; abundance: few; d_gene: TRBD2; j_gene: TRBJ2-5; CDR3nt: TGTGCCAGCAGCTTCCAAGCGGGGGAGCTGGAAGAGACCCAGTACTTC; CDR3aa: CASSFQAGELEETQYF
v_gene: TRBV5-1; abundance: .; d_gene: .; j_gene: TRBJ2-5; CDR3nt: TGCGCCAGCACCCTGGGTGGGGTAAGCGGTGGAGAGACCCAGTACTTC; CDR3aa: CASTLGGVSGGETQYF
v_gene: TRBV3-1; abundance: few; d_gene: TRBD2; j_gene: TRBJ2-1; CDR3nt: TGTGCCAGCAGCCAAGAGGGACTAGCGGGAGTGGTATACAATGAGCAGTTCTTC; CDR3aa: CASSQEGLAGVVYNEQFF
v_gene: TRBV20-1; abundance: few; d_gene: .; j_gene: TRBJ2-3; CDR3nt: TGCAGTGCTAGTAGGGTCCGTCAGGCAGATACGCAGTATTTT; CDR3aa: CSASRVRQADTQYF
v_gene: TRBV10-3; abundance: few; d_gene: .; j_gene: TRBJ2-3; CDR3nt: TGTGCCACCACCCCGAGATCACGAAGCACAGATACGCAGTATTTT; CDR3aa: CATTPRSRSTDTQYF
v_gene: TRBV3-1; abundance: .; d_gene: TRBD1; j_gene: TRBJ2-7; CDR3nt: TGTGCCAGCAGCCACCAGGGGGATAGATACGAGCAGTACTTC; CDR3aa: CASSHQGDRYEQYF
v_gene: TRBV20-1; abundance: .; d_gene: .; j_gene: TRBJ1-1; CDR3nt: TGCAGTGCTAGATCGGCCGGGGGGAGGGTGAACACTGAAGCTTTCTTT; CDR3aa: CSARSAGGRVNTEAFF
v_gene: TRBV12-3/TRBV12-4; abundance: .; d_gene: .; j_gene: TRBJ1-2; CDR3nt: TGTGCCAGCAGCTTAGGGTCGGGGATTGGTGGCTACACCTTC; CDR3aa: CASSLGSGIGGYTF
v_gene: TRBV28; abundance: .; d_gene: .; j_gene: TRBJ2-3; CDR3nt: TGTGCCAGCAGTCGACAGATTAGCACAGATACGCAGTATTTT; CDR3aa: CASSRQISTDTQYF
v_gene: TRBV27; abundance: .; d_gene: .; j_gene: TRBJ2-7; CDR3nt: TGTGCCAGCAGAGGGGTGGTGGGGGCTCTGTTTAGAGAGCAGTACTTC; CDR3aa: CASRGVVGALFREQYF
v_gene: TRBV7-8; abundance: few; d_gene: .; j_gene: TRBJ1-2; CDR3nt: TGTGCCAGCAGTTCGTCCTACAACTATGGCTACACCTTC; CDR3aa: CASSSSYNYGYTF